The 21 T cell receptor beta chains reported below all come from one sample, sequenced in a study of T cell changes during pregnancy in multiple sclerosis. The protocol was immunoSEQ multiplex PCR, while the TCRdb copy is restricted to in-frame clones and leaves out a portion. The sample contains some 37,000 clones, 88% of which appear only once. Material: CD4+ T cells from peripheral blood mononuclear cells, obtained before pregnancy. The receptor source for this set is a female donor with multiple sclerosis, enrolled in a pregnancy study.

This chain links TRBV9 with TRBJ2-7; 8 positions agree with TRBD2. The CDR3 extends over 15 amino acids. Unmatched junction bases numbered 9, after V lost 4 bases and J lost 3 bases. Germline V gene lookup returns CDR1 SGDLS and CDR2 YYNGEE. The CDR3 sequence is CASSPPGLGDYEQYF. CDR3 in DNA: TGTGCCAGCAGCCCACCGGGACTAGGGGACTACGAGCAGTACTTC.

Written as DNA, the CDR3 is TGTGCCAGCAGTTTATTCGGGACAGGGGGCGAGGTTCAGCCCCAGCATTTT. The encoded protein is CASSLFGTGGEVQPQHF. This chain connects TRBV27 to TRBJ1-5; 12 bases align to TRBD1. This CDR3 contains 17 residues. Germline V gene lookup returns CDR1 MNHEY and CDR2 SMNVEV (reference sequence). J lost 6 bases, V lost 1 base, and 7 bases had no gene match.

The chain carries TRBV27 and TRBJ2-2; TRBD1 is a possible D gene (6 bases). Per germline, CDR1 MNHEY and CDR2 SMNVEV (reference sequence). V lost 3 bases and J lost 5, with 13 bases in between. The CDR3 extends over 15 amino acids. The DNA of the CDR3 is TGTGCCAGCAGTTTCTTACAGGGTCGGACCGGGGAGCTGTTTTTT. This translates into CASSFLQGRTGELFF.

The chain links TRBV30 to TRBJ2-7, with TRBD2 as a possible D gene (6 bases). CDR1 and CDR2 (germline): GTSNPN, SVGIG (reference sequence). The CDR3 runs to 14 residues. The germline V and J ends were trimmed by 8 bases and 1 base, with 18 bases remaining between them. Here the CDR3 reads CAGGTPAPSYEQYF. In DNA form, the CDR3 reads TGTGCCGGAGGGACTCCTGCCCCTTCCTACGAGCAGTACTTC.

This clone was detected once. J is TRBJ2-5 and V is TRBV2, with a tentative D call TRBD2 (7 bases). V was pared by 2 bases and J by 7 bases, with 11 bases between. CDR1 is SNHLY, CDR2 FYNNEI, per germline. The length of the CDR3 is 13 residues. Here the CDR3 reads CASSERRGGTQYF. CDR3 DNA sequence: TGTGCCAGCAGTGAACGTAGGGGGGGGACCCAGTACTTC.

The V gene is TRBV10-3, the J gene TRBJ2-1; 14 bases are shared with TRBD2. CDR3 length: 16 amino acids. Per germline, CDR1 ENHRY and CDR2 SYGVKD. Germline trimming cut 4 bases from V and 7 bases from J; bases unmatched to any gene: 6. The CDR3 is CAISVTSGRAGNEQFF. Written as DNA, the CDR3 is TGTGCCATCAGTGTGACTAGCGGGAGGGCCGGGAATGAGCAGTTCTTC.

The chain is built from TRBV18 and TRBJ1-5, with D unresolved. Germline V gene data show CDR1 as KGHSH and CDR2 as LQKENI. The length of the CDR3 is 15 residues. Trimming pared 4 bases from V and 0 bases from J, leaving 10 bases between. CDR3 loop: CASSQGGYSNQPQHF. In nucleotides, the CDR3 is TGTGCCAGCTCACAGGGAGGTTATAGCAATCAGCCCCAGCATTTT.

The rearrangement joins TRBV7-2 to TRBJ2-1; 16 bases agree with TRBD2. The CDR3 extends over 16 amino acids. V dropped 5 bases and J dropped 8; count of bases not matched to a gene: 6. Germline assignment: CDR1 SGHTA and CDR2 FQGNSA. DNA for the CDR3: TGTGCCAGCAGCCTAAGGGGACTAGCGGGAGGGTATGAGCAGTTCTTC. It codes for CASSLRGLAGGYEQFF.

The chain links TRBV9 to TRBJ2-3; 10 bases agree with TRBD2. Trimming at V came to 0 bases and at J to 3 bases, leaving 10 bases not matched to a gene. Germline CDR1 is SGDLS and CDR2 is YYNGEE. The CDR3 has 18 residues. The CDR3 here is CASSVGASGSVQTDTQYF. The CDR3, as DNA: TGTGCCAGCAGCGTAGGGGCTAGCGGGAGTGTGCAGACAGATACGCAGTATTTT.

The V call is TRBV5-1, the J call TRBJ2-3; 14 nucleotides align to TRBD2. The CDR3 runs to 16 residues. Germline CDR1 and CDR2: SGHRS and YFSETQ. The trim removed 4 bases at V and 1 base at J, leaving 2 bases unmatched. For the CDR3, the DNA is TGCGCCAGCAGCCCGGGACTAGCGGGAGGCACAGATACGCAGTATTTT. Translating gives CASSPGLAGGTDTQYF.

CDR3 sequence: CASSPHHGEANYGYTF. The CDR3 DNA reads as TGCGCCAGCAGCCCCCACCACGGTGAAGCTAACTATGGCTACACCTTC. The rearrangement links TRBV4-3 to TRBJ1-2; no clear D gene. V lost 4 bases, J lost 0 bases, and 15 bases lay in between. Germline V gene data show CDR1 as LGHNA and CDR2 as YSLEER. The CDR3 runs to 16 residues.

The V and J genes are TRBV18 and TRBJ2-5, with TRBD2 matching over 7 bases. Per germline, CDR1 KGHSH and CDR2 LQKENI. The CDR3 totals 14 residues. V was clipped by 2 bases and J by 5 bases; unmatched bases: 5. DNA for the CDR3: TGTGCCAGCTCACCAGAGGGAGGGCATGAGACCCAGTACTTC. It translates to CASSPEGGHETQYF.

The V and J genes are TRBV7-3 and TRBJ2-1; D is possibly TRBD1 (5 bases). This CDR3 is built from 14 residues. Germline V gene sequence: CDR1 SGHTA, CDR2 FQGTGA. The germline V and J ends were trimmed by 5 bases and 3 bases, with 11 bases remaining between them. DNA of the CDR3: TGTGCCAGCAGCCCGAAAACAGGCTACAATGAGCAGTTCTTC. The encoded protein is CASSPKTGYNEQFF.

V and J are TRBV25-1 and TRBJ2-2; D gene ambiguous. This CDR3 comprises 14 residues. Germline CDR1 is MGHDK and CDR2 is SYGVNS. V was trimmed by 5 bases and J by 3 bases, leaving 10 bases between them. CDR3 loop: CASSPRLHTGELFF. The DNA of the CDR3 is TGTGCCAGCAGTCCCCGACTCCACACCGGGGAGCTGTTTTTT.

The CDR3, as DNA: TGTGCCAGCAGATTGACAGGGCAGAACACTGAAGCTTTCTTT. Its protein is CASRLTGQNTEAFF. The chain links TRBV6-5 to TRBJ1-1; 7 nucleotides agree with TRBD1. Germline values: CDR1 MNHEY, CDR2 SVGAGI. After removal of 6 bases from V and 1 base from J, the junction contained 5 bases not matched to a gene. The CDR3 loop spans 14 amino acids.

J is TRBJ2-2 and V is TRBV29-1; D unresolved. Germline values: CDR1 SQVTM, CDR2 ANQGSEA. The CDR3 loop spans 12 amino acids. The V end lost 6 bases, the J end lost 1 base, and 6 bases lay between the germline ends. The DNA for the CDR3 is TGCAGCGTCGCACAGAACACCGGGGAGCTGTTTTTT. Its protein is CSVAQNTGELFF.

The J gene is TRBJ1-5, the V gene TRBV7-2, with D possibly matching TRBD1 (5 bases). The germline V gene encodes CDR1 SGHTA and CDR2 FQGNSA. The CDR3 sequence is 14 residues long. The V end was cut by 2 bases, the J end by 5 bases, with 10 bases between. In DNA, the CDR3 is TGTGCCAGCAGCTTATTTGAAGGGGATCAGCCCCAGCATTTT. Amino acids: CASSLFEGDQPQHF.

The chain couples TRBV5-5 to TRBJ2-3; D perhaps matches TRBD2 (5 bases). The CDR3 is made up of 16 amino acids. Germline assignment: CDR1 SGHKS and CDR2 YYEKEE (reference sequence). Trimming pared 4 bases from V and 4 bases from J, leaving 19 bases between. The CDR3 DNA follows: TGTGCCAGCAGCCCCGGACTGGATCTCGGGTCAGATACGCAGTATTTT. Translating gives CASSPGLDLGSDTQYF.

V usage is TRBV27 and J usage is TRBJ2-2; 9 bases are shared with TRBD2. The CDR3 totals 15 residues. The germline CDR1 and CDR2 sequences are MNHEY and SMNVEV (reference sequence). With V trimmed by 5 bases and J by 1 base, 2 bases remained unmatched. Here the CDR3 reads CASSRAGGNTGELFF. CDR3 in DNA: TGTGCCAGCAGTAGAGCGGGGGGGAACACCGGGGAGCTGTTTTTT.

The rearrangement uses TRBV18 and TRBJ2-7, with a weak D call TRBD1 (6 bases). V gave up 3 bases and J gave up 1 base, with 13 bases separating them. In germline, CDR1 is KGHSH, CDR2 LQKENI. The CDR3 is 15 residues long. CDR3 protein: CASSPPQTGSYEQYF. In DNA, the CDR3 is TGTGCCAGCTCACCGCCTCAAACAGGGTCCTACGAGCAGTACTTC.

As DNA, the CDR3 is TGTGCCAGCAGGGTCGGGAGCGCCTACGAGCAGTACTTC. The encoded protein is CASRVGSAYEQYF. The V call is TRBV28, the J call TRBJ2-7; tentative D call: TRBD2 (6 bases). Germline V lookup: CDR1 MDHEN, CDR2 SYDVKM. The CDR3 length is 13 residues. The ends were cut back, 6 bases at V and 2 bases at J, with 11 bases in the middle.